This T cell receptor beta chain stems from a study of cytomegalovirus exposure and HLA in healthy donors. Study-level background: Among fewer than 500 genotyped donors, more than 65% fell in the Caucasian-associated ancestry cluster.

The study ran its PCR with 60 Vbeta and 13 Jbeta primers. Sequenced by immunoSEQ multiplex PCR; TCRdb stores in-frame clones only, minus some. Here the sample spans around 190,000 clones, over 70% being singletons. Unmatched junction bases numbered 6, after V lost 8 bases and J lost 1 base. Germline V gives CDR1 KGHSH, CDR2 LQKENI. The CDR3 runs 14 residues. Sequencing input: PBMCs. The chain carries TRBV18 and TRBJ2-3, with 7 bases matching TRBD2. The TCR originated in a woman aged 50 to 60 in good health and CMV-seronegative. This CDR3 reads CASTPGGGTDTQYF. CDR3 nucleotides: TGTGCCAGCACGCCGGGAGGAGGCACAGATACGCAGTATTTT.